This TCR beta chain was sequenced in a study of control samples from healthy donors and cancer patients. Unmatched junction bases numbered 8, after V lost 4 bases and J lost 4 bases. This CDR3 comprises 17 residues. Germline CDR1 reads SEHNR; CDR2 reads FQNEAQ (reference sequence). Clones were sequenced by immunoSEQ multiplex PCR, and TCRdb holds only the in-frame ones, with some missing. The sample shows approximately 150,000 clones, roughly nine tenths of them seen only once. The sample was blood. The clonotype originates from a woman aged 25 to 45 in good health. This chain links TRBV7-9 with TRBJ2-3; 13 bases align to TRBD2. DNA of the CDR3: TGTGCCAGCAGCTCCCGGACTAGCGGGAGTTGGTCAGATACGCAGTATTTT. Translating it yields CASSSRTSGSWSDTQYF. Based on the CDR3 plus reference TRBV7-9 and TRBJ2-3, the full variable domain is DTGVSQNPRHKITKRGQNVTFRCDPISEHNRLYWYRQTLGQGPEFLTYFQNEAQLEKSRLLSDRFSAERPKGSFSTLEIQRTEQGDSAMYLCASSSRTSGSWSDTQYFGPGTRLTVL.